These 8 T cell receptor beta chains share one sample of origin, sequenced in a study of OX40 agonist ivuxolimab in advanced cancers. Measured with immunoSEQ multiplex PCR; TCRdb has only the in-frame clones, and not every one. The sample holds 100,000 to 120,000 clones, about 92% seen once. The input for sequencing was CD4+ or CD8+ T cells sorted from blood, taken in a trial of the OX40 agonist ivuxolimab. Receptors were obtained from an adult with an advanced solid tumor such as melanoma, head and neck, liver or kidney cancer.

V usage is TRBV27 and J usage is TRBJ2-7; no definite D call. V gave up 8 bases and J gave up 4 bases, with 18 bases separating them. From germline, CDR1 is MNHEY and CDR2 SMNVEV (reference sequence). There are 14 residues in the CDR3. Written as DNA, the CDR3 is TGTGCCAGCCGCACAAGAGGCGCGACTTACGAGCAGTACTTC. This translates into CASRTRGATYEQYF.

The chain carries TRBV7-9 and TRBJ2-3; D call uncertain. The germline V and J ends were trimmed by 5 bases and 11 bases, with 11 bases remaining between them. The germline gives CDR1 SEHNR, CDR2 FQNEAQ (reference sequence). The length of the CDR3 is 11 residues. The CDR3 spells CASSPQEWQYF. The CDR3 DNA reads TGTGCCAGCAGCCCGCAGGAGTGGCAGTATTTT.

V usage is TRBV7-2 and J usage is TRBJ2-1; D unresolved. Trimming took 5 bases from V and 1 from J, leaving 9 bases between them. Germline V gene sequence: CDR1 SGHTA, CDR2 FQGNSA. The CDR3 covers 14 residues. CDR3 nucleotide sequence: TGTGCCAGCAGCGGAAAGCGATCCTACAATGAGCAGTTCTTC. This translates into CASSGKRSYNEQFF.

V usage is TRBV5-1 and J usage is TRBJ2-2; TRBD1 might be the D (6 bases). Germline V CDR1 and CDR2: SGHRS, YFSETQ. The CDR3 sequence is 18 residues long. The V gene lost 2 bases and the J gene lost 1 base, with 18 bases spanning the gap. Here the CDR3 DNA reads TGCGCCAGCAGCTTAGACCCGCAGGGGTTGAGGAACACCGGGGAGCTGTTTTTT. It codes for CASSLDPQGLRNTGELFF. Combining the CDR3 with reference TRBV5-1 and TRBJ2-2 gives the whole variable domain KAGVTQTPRYLIKTRGQQVTLSCSPISGHRSVSWYQQTPGQGLQFLFEYFSETQRNKGNFPGRFSGRQFSNSRSEMNVSTLELGDSALYLCASSLDPQGLRNTGELFFGEGSRLTVL.

The chain has TRBV29-1 and TRBJ1-4; TRBD1 aligns across 8 bases. Losses at the gene ends were 4 bases for V and 0 bases for J; bases not matched to a gene: 7. CDR1 and CDR2 (germline): SQVTM, ANQGSEA. The CDR3 totals 16 residues. The CDR3 DNA follows: TGCAGCGTTGGTCAGGGGGCACTCGCAACTAATGAAAAACTGTTTTTT. Its protein product is CSVGQGALATNEKLFF.

V and J are TRBV10-3 and TRBJ2-6; D not certain. The CDR3 has 12 residues. The V end lost 10 bases, the J end lost 1 base, and 5 bases lay between the germline ends. CDR1 is ENHRY, CDR2 SYGVKD, per germline. The CDR3, as DNA: TGTGCCACCCTGTCTGGGGCCAACGTCCTGACTTTC. This encodes CATLSGANVLTF.

The chain is built from TRBV27 and TRBJ2-6; the D is unclear. The CDR3 extends over 15 amino acids. Germline V gives CDR1 MNHEY, CDR2 SMNVEV (reference sequence). The V gene lost 6 bases and the J gene lost 5 bases, with 14 bases spanning the gap. This CDR3 reads CASSLIAGRANVLTF. For the CDR3, the DNA is TGTGCCAGCAGCCTCATCGCTGGGAGGGCCAACGTCCTGACTTTC. The entire variable domain, with the rest obtained from reference TRBV27 and TRBJ2-6, is as follows: EAQVTQNPRYLITVTGKKLTVTCSQNMNHEYMSWYRQDPGLGLRQIYYSMNVEVTDKGDVPEGYKVSRKEKRNFPLILESPSPNQTSLYFCASSLIAGRANVLTFGAGSRLTVL.

Written as DNA, the CDR3 is TGTGCCAGCAGGTCACAGGGCGGTGGCTACACCTTC. Amino acids: CASRSQGGGYTF. The chain employs TRBV6-5 and TRBJ1-2, with D perhaps TRBD1 (6 bases). Germline V lookup: CDR1 MNHEY, CDR2 SVGAGI. This CDR3 spans 12 amino acids. V was cut by 6 bases and J by 7 bases, with 12 bases left in between.